This T cell receptor (beta chain) emerged from a study of sequential checkpoint blockade in melanoma. Germline CDR1 reads ENHRY; CDR2 reads SYGVKD. The CDR3 extends over 15 amino acids. Clones were read by immunoSEQ multiplex PCR, and TCRdb kept only the in-frame ones, dropping some. Counted here are about 18,000 clones, around 72% occurring once; the ten biggest clones make up 4.8%. Points on this clone: The junction does not match germline at one end; this may be a read error.

Treatment specified: randomized to nivolumab then ipilimumab (arm A) or the reverse (arm B). Patients had received no earlier DNA-damaging chemotherapy. V usage is TRBV10-3 and J usage is TRBJ2-7, with 8 bases that match TRBD2. The specimen was tumor tissue (inferred from file names), collected from a patient given nivolumab and ipilimumab in sequence. The origin of this receptor is a human donor with melanoma. CDR3 residues: CASSERPAGAYEQYF. The CDR3, as DNA: TGTGCCAGCAGTGAGAGGCCAGCGGGGGCCTACGAGCAGTACTTC.